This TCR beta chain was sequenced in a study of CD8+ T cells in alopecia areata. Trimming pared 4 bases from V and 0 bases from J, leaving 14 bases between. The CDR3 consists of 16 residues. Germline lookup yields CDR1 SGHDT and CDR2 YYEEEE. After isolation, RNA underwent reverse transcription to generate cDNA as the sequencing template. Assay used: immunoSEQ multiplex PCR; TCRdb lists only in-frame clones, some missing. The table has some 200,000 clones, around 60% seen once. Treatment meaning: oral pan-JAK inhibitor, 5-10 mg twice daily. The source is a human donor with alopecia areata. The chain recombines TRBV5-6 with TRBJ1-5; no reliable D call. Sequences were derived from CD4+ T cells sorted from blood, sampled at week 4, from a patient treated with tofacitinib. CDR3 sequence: CASSPRSDYSNQPQHF. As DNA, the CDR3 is TGTGCCAGCAGCCCGAGGTCCGACTATAGCAATCAGCCCCAGCATTTT.